The 19 T cell receptor beta chains below were found in one sample sequenced in a study of response to subunit inactivated influenza vaccine (dated 2018 in TCRdb). Library preparation employed RT-PCR. TCRdb shows the sequencer as Illumina HiSeq 2500. TCRdb cleaned the public reads at Q25 with fastp, built clones with MiXCR and kept in-frame beta chains. Entries that share a CDR3 protein sequence are merged under the most common genes and DNA. Recorded for this sample are 550,000 to 800,000 distinct CDR3 sequences; roughly 14% of them occurred a single time. The ten largest clones add up to approximately 10% of the sample. The sample here was PBMCs from blood, taken about 11 days after vaccination. These receptors all come from a man aged 45-65 years who received an inactivated influenza vaccine. Donor details come from another sample of the same person, matched by shared clones.

This clonotype was observed at least ten times. A read error may produce the germline difference seen at one junction end. This chain uses TRBV12-3 or TRBV12-4 with TRBJ2-7, with 8 bases matching TRBD2. The CDR3 sequence is 14 residues long. The CDR3 DNA sequence: TGCGCCAGCAGCCTCGGGAGGGGCCCCTACGAGCAGTACTTC. This codes for CASSLGRGPYEQYF.

The chain is built from TRBV5-1 and TRBJ1-4; 7 nucleotides line up with TRBD1. CDR3 length: 14 amino acids. CDR1 and CDR2 (germline): SGHRS, YFSETQ. The V segment lost 7 bases and the J segment 5 bases; nucleotides outside the gene matches: 8. This CDR3 reads CASYSGQPNEKLFF. CDR3 bases: TGCGCCAGCTACTCGGGACAGCCGAATGAAAAACTGTTTTTT. Drawing the rest from reference TRBV5-1 and TRBJ1-4, the complete variable domain is KAGVTQTPRYLIKTRGQQVTLSCSPISGHRSVSWYQQTPGQGLQFLFEYFSETQRNKGNFPGRFSGRQFSNSRSEMNVSTLELGDSALYLCASYSGQPNEKLFFGSGTQLSVL.

The chain links TRBV20-1 to TRBJ1-1; D unclear. Per the germline V gene, CDR1 is DFQATT and CDR2 is SNEGSKA (reference sequence). The CDR3 has 13 amino acids. Trimming removed 1 base from V and 1 base from J, with 7 bases in between. The CDR3 region is CSARVGQNTEAFF. CDR3 nucleotide sequence: TGCAGTGCTAGAGTTGGCCAGAACACTGAAGCTTTCTTT.

This sequence joins TRBV28 and TRBJ2-2; 12 bases are a match to TRBD1. The junction had 12 bases not matched to a gene; V was cut back by 2 bases and J by 5 bases. Germline V CDR1 and CDR2: MDHEN, SYDVKM. The CDR3 totals 19 residues. CDR3 nucleotide sequence: TGTGCCAGCAGTTTAGCCACCGGGACAGGGGGCAGAATTACCGGGGAGCTGTTTTTT. Protein product: CASSLATGTGGRITGELFF.

This sequence joins TRBV18 and TRBJ2-5; 7 positions agree with TRBD2. There are 13 residues in the CDR3. Germline CDR1 reads KGHSH; CDR2 reads LQKENI. The J segment lost 6 bases and the V segment lost 5 bases, leaving 6 bases of the junction unmatched. The CDR3: CASSSAGDQTQYF. In nucleotides, the CDR3 is TGTGCCAGCTCATCCGCGGGGGACCAGACCCAGTACTTC.

This chain links TRBV7-9 with TRBJ1-4, with 8 bases identical to TRBD1. The CDR3 is made up of 15 amino acids. V trimming: 5 bases; J trimming: 5 bases; junction bases outside the gene matches: 7. Germline-derived CDR1 and CDR2 are SEHNR and FQNEAQ (reference sequence). DNA for the CDR3: TGTGCCAGCAGCCCTCGGACAGGGATGAATGAAAAACTGTTTTTT. Protein: CASSPRTGMNEKLFF.

The rearrangement links TRBV7-2 to TRBJ1-4, with a tentative D call TRBD1 (5 bases). Germline CDR1 and CDR2: SGHTA and FQGNSA. CDR3 size: 14 residues. V was clipped by 6 bases and J by 7 bases, with 15 bases between them. CDR3 nucleotides: TGTGCCAGCAGTGACCTGCAGGGCGGTGAAAAACTGTTTTTT. This encodes CASSDLQGGEKLFF.

This clonotype was detected a few times. Written as DNA, the CDR3 is TGTGCCAGCAGTCTAAACGGACAGGGGACCTATGGCTACACCTTC. This translates into CASSLNGQGTYGYTF. V is TRBV12-3 or TRBV12-4 and J is TRBJ1-2; 9 nucleotides match TRBD1. J was trimmed by 4 bases and V by 5 bases; bases with no gene match: 8. The CDR3 loop spans 15 amino acids.

This clonotype was recorded a few times. The chain uses TRBV7-9 and TRBJ2-7; D perhaps matches TRBD1 (8 bases). V shed 1 base and J shed 1 base, with 17 bases lying between them. From germline, CDR1 is SEHNR and CDR2 FQNEAQ (reference sequence). The CDR3 consists of 17 residues. The CDR3 protein is CASSLVTGGTTSYEQYF. The CDR3 DNA follows: TGTGCCAGCAGCTTAGTTACAGGGGGGACTACTTCCTACGAGCAGTACTTC. Supplemented by reference TRBV7-9 and TRBJ2-7, the full variable domain reads DTGVSQNPRHKITKRGQNVTFRCDPISEHNRLYWYRQTLGQGPEFLTYFQNEAQLEKSRLLSDRFSAERPKGSFSTLEIQRTEQGDSAMYLCASSLVTGGTTSYEQYFGPGTRLTVT.

V gene TRBV20-1 combines with J gene TRBJ2-7; D possibly matches TRBD1 or TRBD2 (5 bases each). V shed 6 bases and J shed 3 bases, with 15 bases lying between them. The CDR3 contains 13 residues. Germline values: CDR1 DFQATT, CDR2 SNEGSKA (reference sequence). The CDR3 DNA reads as TGCAGTGCAACACCGGGACGGGACTACGAGCAGTACTTC. It is translated as CSATPGRDYEQYF.

The chain is built from TRBV6-5 and TRBJ2-1; TRBD2 matches 9 bases. J was trimmed by 6 bases and V by 0 bases; bases with no gene match: 3. This CDR3 is built from 15 residues. From germline, CDR1 is MNHEY and CDR2 SVGAGI. CDR3 in amino acids: CASSYSFSGGNEQFF. The CDR3 DNA follows: TGTGCCAGCAGTTACTCGTTTAGCGGGGGCAATGAGCAGTTCTTC.

V usage is TRBV5-5 and J usage is TRBJ2-1; perhaps TRBD1 as D (5 bases). The V end lost 2 bases, the J end lost 6 bases, and 9 bases lay between the germline ends. CDR3 length equals 13 residues. From germline, CDR1 is SGHKS and CDR2 YYEKEE (reference sequence). The CDR3 nucleotides are TGTGCCAGCAGCTTAGACAGTGTCAATGAGCAGTTCTTC. It encodes CASSLDSVNEQFF.

This clonotype was found a few times. The V call is TRBV4-1, the J call TRBJ1-2, with D unresolved. The CDR3 runs 15 residues. Germline V gene sequence: CDR1 MGHRA, CDR2 YSYEKL. V shed 2 bases and J shed 1 base, with 11 bases lying between them. This CDR3 is CASSQPLTLNYGYTF. CDR3 nucleotides: TGCGCCAGCAGCCAACCGCTGACCCTTAACTATGGCTACACCTTC.

This clonotype has ten or more counts. V usage is TRBV12-3 or TRBV12-4 and J usage is TRBJ2-1; D not resolved. Trimming stripped 1 base from V and 1 base from J, with 8 bases between. This CDR3 is built from 15 residues. CDR3 sequence: CASSLELGSYNEQFF. CDR3 bases: TGTGCCAGCAGTTTAGAGCTGGGTTCCTACAATGAGCAGTTCTTC.

The table lists this clonotype with a few counts. This chain links TRBV4-3 with TRBJ2-7; no definite D call. This CDR3 contains 15 residues. Germline lookup yields CDR1 LGHNA and CDR2 YSLEER. V was pared by 0 bases and J by 2 bases, with 11 bases between. CDR3 sequence (DNA): TGCGCCAGCAGCCAAGAATCAACCAGTCCCTACGAGCAGTACTTC. Protein: CASSQESTSPYEQYF.

The V call is TRBV5-1, the J call TRBJ2-1, with D maybe TRBD2 (5 bases). This CDR3 comprises 14 residues. Germline assignment: CDR1 SGHRS and CDR2 YFSETQ. V was trimmed by 0 bases and J by 8 bases, leaving 12 bases between them. DNA for the CDR3: TGCGCCAGCAGCTTGGATGTTAGCGTGTATGAGCAGTTCTTC. Translating gives CASSLDVSVYEQFF.

This clonotype was seen more than once but under ten times. The V gene is TRBV7-2, the J gene TRBJ2-1, with TRBD2 matching 9 bases. V was pared by 0 bases and J by 7 bases, with 7 bases of the junction left unmatched. The CDR3 loop spans 16 amino acids. The V gene's germline CDR1 is SGHTA and CDR2 FQGNSA. CDR3 in DNA: TGTGCCAGCAGCTTAGCGGGTAGCGGGAGTGGAAATGAGCAGTTCTTC. This gives the protein CASSLAGSGSGNEQFF.

This clonotype was picked up a small number of times. The chain links TRBV29-1 to TRBJ1-6; perhaps TRBD1 as D (5 bases). The V gene's germline CDR1 is SQVTM and CDR2 ANQGSEA. The CDR3 runs 13 residues. Trimming pared 6 bases from V and 5 bases from J, leaving 11 bases between. As DNA, the CDR3 is TGCAGCGTCAGGGCGACGGATAATTCACCCCTCCACTTT. Protein: CSVRATDNSPLHF.

The chain combines TRBV7-9 with TRBJ2-1; D might be TRBD2 (6 bases). V dropped 4 bases and J dropped 2 bases, with 18 bases sitting between them. The CDR3 sequence is 17 residues long. Germline loops: CDR1 SEHNR, CDR2 FQNEAQ (reference sequence). The chain's CDR3 is CASSYPRETPAYNEQFF. The CDR3 DNA is TGTGCCAGCAGCTACCCCCGGGAGACCCCTGCCTACAATGAGCAGTTCTTC.